This TCR beta chain derives from a study of shared clonotypes between healthy human individuals. Regarding the study as a whole: When compared with the clonotypes that were shared by all four sorted-subset donors, the non-shared clonotypes turned out to have lower generation probabilities. An anticipated effect of sequencing depth on clonotype sharing among donors was recognized.

Concerning this clone: Its antigen remains unknown. This CDR3 is also generated by other DNA sequences in the sample.

V gave up 4 bases and J gave up 0 bases, with 11 bases separating them. The length of the CDR3 is 15 residues. The germline V gene has CDR1 SGHNT and CDR2 YYREEE (reference sequence). Measured with immunoSEQ multiplex PCR; TCRdb has only the in-frame clones, and not every one. The table shows some 1,600,000 clones, with approximately 98% occurring only once. Sequenced: naive CD4+ T cells sorted from blood. Documented subset: CD45RA+ positively selected. The chain employs TRBV5-4 and TRBJ2-1, with no clear D. The clonotype was recovered from a man aged 30 to 39 in good health. CDR3 sequence (DNA): TGTGCCAGCAGCCTCGGACCGAGCTCCTACAATGAGCAGTTCTTC. Translating it yields CASSLGPSSYNEQFF.